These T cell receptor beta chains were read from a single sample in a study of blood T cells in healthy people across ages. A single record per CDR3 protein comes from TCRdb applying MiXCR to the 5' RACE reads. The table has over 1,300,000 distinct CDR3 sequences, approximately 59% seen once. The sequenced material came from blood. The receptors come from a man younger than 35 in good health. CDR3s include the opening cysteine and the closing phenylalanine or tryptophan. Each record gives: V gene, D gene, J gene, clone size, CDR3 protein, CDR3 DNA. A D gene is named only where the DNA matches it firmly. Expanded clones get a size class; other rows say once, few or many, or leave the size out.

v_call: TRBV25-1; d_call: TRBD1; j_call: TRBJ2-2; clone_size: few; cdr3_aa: CASSDPGGSSKTGELFF; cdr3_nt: TGTGCCAGCAGTGACCCAGGGGGCAGTTCGAAAACCGGGGAGCTGTTTTTT
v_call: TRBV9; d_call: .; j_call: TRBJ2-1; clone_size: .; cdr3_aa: CASSVVGLAYNEQFF; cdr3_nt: TGTGCCAGCAGCGTAGTGGGGTTAGCCTACAATGAGCAGTTCTTC
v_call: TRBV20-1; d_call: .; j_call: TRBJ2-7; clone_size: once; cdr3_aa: CSARPTGIDGKPYF; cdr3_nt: TGCAGTGCTAGACCTACAGGGATTGACGGGAAGCCGTACTTC
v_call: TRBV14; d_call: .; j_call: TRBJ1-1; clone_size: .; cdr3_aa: CASSQDPVGPGTEAFF; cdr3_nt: TGCGCCAGCAGCCAAGATCCGGTGGGTCCGGGCACTGAAGCTTTCTTT
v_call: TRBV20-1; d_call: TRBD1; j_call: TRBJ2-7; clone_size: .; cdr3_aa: CSAVRDRTYEQYF; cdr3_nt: TGCAGTGCAGTCCGGGACAGGACCTACGAGCAGTACTTC
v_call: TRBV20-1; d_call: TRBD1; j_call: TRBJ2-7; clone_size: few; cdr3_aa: CSAWGQGGNEQYF; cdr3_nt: TGCAGTGCATGGGGACAGGGAGGGAACGAGCAGTACTTC
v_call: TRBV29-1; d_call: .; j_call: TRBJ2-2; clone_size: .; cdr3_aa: CSVLRPNTGELFF; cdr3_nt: TGCAGCGTTCTGCGACCAAACACCGGGGAGCTGTTTTTT
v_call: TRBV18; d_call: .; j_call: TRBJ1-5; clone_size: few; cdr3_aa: CASSPRAEQPQHF; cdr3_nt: TGTGCCAGCTCACCACGAGCAGAACAGCCCCAGCATTTT
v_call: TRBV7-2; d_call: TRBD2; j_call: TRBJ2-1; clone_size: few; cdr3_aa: CASSLAGGINEQFF; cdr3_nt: TGTGCCAGCAGCTTAGCGGGGGGGATAAATGAGCAGTTCTTC
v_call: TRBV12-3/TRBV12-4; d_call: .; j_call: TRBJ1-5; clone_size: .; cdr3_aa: CASRGGGGNQPQHF; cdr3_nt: TGTGCCAGCAGGGGAGGGGGGGGGAATCAGCCCCAGCATTTT
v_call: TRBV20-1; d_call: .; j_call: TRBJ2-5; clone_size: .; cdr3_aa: CSAPPSQGLVETQYF; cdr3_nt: TGCAGTGCTCCCCCCTCCCAGGGATTGGTAGAGACCCAGTACTTC
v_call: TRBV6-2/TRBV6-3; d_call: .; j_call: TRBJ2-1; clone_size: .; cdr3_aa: CTSSYDGEVNEQFF; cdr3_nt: TGTACCAGCAGTTATGATGGAGAGGTCAATGAGCAGTTCTTC
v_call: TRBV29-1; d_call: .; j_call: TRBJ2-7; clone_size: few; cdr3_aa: CSVARDIIYEQYF; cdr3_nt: TGCAGCGTTGCACGGGACATTATCTACGAGCAGTACTTC
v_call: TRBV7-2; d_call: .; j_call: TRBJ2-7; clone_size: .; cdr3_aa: CASSSHGSPYEQYF; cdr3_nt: TGTGCCAGCAGCTCCCACGGCAGCCCCTACGAGCAGTACTTC
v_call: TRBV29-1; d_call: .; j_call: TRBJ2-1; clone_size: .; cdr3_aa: CSVRPEYNEQFF; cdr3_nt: TGCAGCGTTAGGCCCGAGTACAATGAGCAGTTCTTC
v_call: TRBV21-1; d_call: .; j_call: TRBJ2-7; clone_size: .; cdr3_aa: CASRPGEHYEQYF; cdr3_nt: TGTGCCAGCAGGCCGGGGGAACACTACGAGCAGTACTTC
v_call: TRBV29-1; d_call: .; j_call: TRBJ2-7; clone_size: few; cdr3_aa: CSAQEGGRSYEQYF; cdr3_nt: TGCAGCGCCCAGGAGGGGGGGCGCTCCTACGAGCAGTACTTC
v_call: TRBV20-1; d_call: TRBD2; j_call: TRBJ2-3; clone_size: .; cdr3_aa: CSALLPSGLPDTQYF; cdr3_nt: TGCAGTGCCCTCTTACCTAGCGGGTTACCAGATACGCAGTATTTT
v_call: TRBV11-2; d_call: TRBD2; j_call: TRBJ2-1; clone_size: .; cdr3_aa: CASSLDGGSGTYNEQFF; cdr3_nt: TGTGCCAGCAGCTTAGACGGCGGTAGCGGGACCTACAATGAGCAGTTCTTC
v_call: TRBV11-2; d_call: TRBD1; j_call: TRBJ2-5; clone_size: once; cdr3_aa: CASSWGTGGEETQYF; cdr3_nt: TGTGCCAGCAGCTGGGGGACAGGGGGCGAGGAGACCCAGTACTTC
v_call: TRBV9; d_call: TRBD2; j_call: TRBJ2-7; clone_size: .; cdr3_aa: CASSGSSGGPSSEQYF; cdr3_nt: TGTGCCAGCAGCGGCTCCTCGGGAGGGCCGTCGAGCGAGCAGTACTTC
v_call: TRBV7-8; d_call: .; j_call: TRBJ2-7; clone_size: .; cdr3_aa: CATRGGSGWNPYEQYF; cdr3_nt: TGTGCCACCCGAGGAGGATCAGGGTGGAACCCCTACGAGCAGTACTTC
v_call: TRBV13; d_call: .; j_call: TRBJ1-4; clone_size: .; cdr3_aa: CPSSIRTETNEKLFF; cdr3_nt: TGTCCCAGCAGCATTAGGACAGAAACTAATGAAAAACTGTTTTTT
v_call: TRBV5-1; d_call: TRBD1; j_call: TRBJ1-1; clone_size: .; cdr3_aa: CASSWARDRDDEAFF; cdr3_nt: TGCGCCAGCAGCTGGGCCCGGGACAGGGATGATGAAGCTTTCTTT
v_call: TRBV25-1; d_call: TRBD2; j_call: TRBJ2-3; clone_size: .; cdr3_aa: CASSTRTSGNDTQYF; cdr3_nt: TGTGCCAGCAGTACCCGGACTAGCGGGAACGATACGCAGTATTTT
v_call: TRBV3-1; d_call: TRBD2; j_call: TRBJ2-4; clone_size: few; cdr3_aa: CASSQDYSGRDIQYF; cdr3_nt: TGTGCCAGCAGCCAAGATTACTCGGGGAGGGACATTCAGTACTTC
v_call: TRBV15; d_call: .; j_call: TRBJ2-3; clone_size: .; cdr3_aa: CATSRDLAGTSTDTQYF; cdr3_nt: TGTGCCACCAGCAGAGATTTAGCAGGGACTAGCACAGATACGCAGTATTTT
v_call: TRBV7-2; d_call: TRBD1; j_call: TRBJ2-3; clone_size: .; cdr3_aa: CASSPGGKRADTQYF; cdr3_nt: TGTGCCAGCAGCCCAGGGGGAAAGAGGGCAGATACGCAGTATTTT
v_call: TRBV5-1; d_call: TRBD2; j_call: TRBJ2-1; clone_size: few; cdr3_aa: CASSIGGLAQNNEQFF; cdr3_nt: TGCGCCAGCAGCATAGGGGGACTAGCGCAAAACAATGAGCAGTTCTTC
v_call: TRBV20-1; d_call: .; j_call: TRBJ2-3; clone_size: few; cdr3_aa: CSARIFGQSEGDTQYF; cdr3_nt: TGCAGTGCTAGGATCTTTGGACAGTCGGAGGGAGATACGCAGTATTTT
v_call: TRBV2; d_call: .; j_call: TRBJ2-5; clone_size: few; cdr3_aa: CASRDIQETQYF; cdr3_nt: TGTGCCAGCCGGGACATCCAAGAGACCCAGTACTTC
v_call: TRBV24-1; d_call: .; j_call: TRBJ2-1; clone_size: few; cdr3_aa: CATSDLTRPSYNEQFF; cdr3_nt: TGTGCCACCAGTGATTTGACCAGGCCCTCTTACAATGAGCAGTTCTTC
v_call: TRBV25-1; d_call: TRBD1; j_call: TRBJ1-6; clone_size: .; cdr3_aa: CASSRGTGAYSPLHF; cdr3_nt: TGTGCCAGCAGCCGCGGGACAGGGGCCTATTCACCCCTCCACTTT
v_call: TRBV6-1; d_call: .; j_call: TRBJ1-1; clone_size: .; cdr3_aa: CASNPGLDLRMNTEAFF; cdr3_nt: TGTGCCAGCAATCCCGGGCTTGACCTTCGCATGAACACTGAAGCTTTCTTT
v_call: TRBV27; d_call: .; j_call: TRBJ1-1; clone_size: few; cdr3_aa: CASSLRGLSNTEAFF; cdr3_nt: TGTGCCAGCAGTTTAAGAGGACTGTCGAACACTGAAGCTTTCTTT
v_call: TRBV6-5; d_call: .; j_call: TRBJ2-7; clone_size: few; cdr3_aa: CASSYSGRWGEQYF; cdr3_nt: TGTGCCAGCAGTTACTCTGGTAGGTGGGGCGAGCAGTACTTC
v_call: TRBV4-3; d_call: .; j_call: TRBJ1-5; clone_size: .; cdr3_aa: CASSQDMGGDQPQHF; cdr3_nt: TGCGCCAGCAGCCAAGATATGGGGGGCGATCAGCCCCAGCATTTT
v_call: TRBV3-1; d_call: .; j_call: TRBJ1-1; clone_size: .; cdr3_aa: CASSLPGDNTEAFF; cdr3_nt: TGTGCCAGCAGCCTTCCAGGGGACAACACTGAAGCTTTCTTT
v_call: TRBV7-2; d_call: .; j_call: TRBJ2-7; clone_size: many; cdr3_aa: CASSLTLYEQYF; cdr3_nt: TGTGCCAGCAGTTTAACGCTCTACGAGCAGTACTTC
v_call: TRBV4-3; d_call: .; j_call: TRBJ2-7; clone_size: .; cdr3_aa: CASSQEGFRSEQYF; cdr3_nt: TGCGCCAGCAGCCAAGAAGGGTTCCGTAGCGAGCAGTACTTC
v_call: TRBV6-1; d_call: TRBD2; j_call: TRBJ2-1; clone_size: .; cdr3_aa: CASSGPSGLYNEQFF; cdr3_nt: TGTGCCAGCAGTGGGCCTAGCGGCCTTTACAATGAGCAGTTCTTC
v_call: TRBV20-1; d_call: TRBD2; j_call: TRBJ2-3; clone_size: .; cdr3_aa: CSASYRAGVSADTQYF; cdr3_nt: TGCAGTGCTAGCTACCGAGCGGGAGTCTCGGCAGATACGCAGTATTTT
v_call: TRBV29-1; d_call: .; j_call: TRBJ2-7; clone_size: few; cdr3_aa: CSVEIPDYYEQYF; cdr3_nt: TGCAGCGTTGAAATTCCCGACTACTACGAGCAGTACTTC
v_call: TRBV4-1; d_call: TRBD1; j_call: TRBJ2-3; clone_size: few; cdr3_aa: CASSHPTTGRTDTQYF; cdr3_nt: TGCGCCAGCAGCCATCCTACGACAGGGCGCACAGATACGCAGTATTTT
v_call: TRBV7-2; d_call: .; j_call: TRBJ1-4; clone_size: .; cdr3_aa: CASSLEAGRNEKLFF; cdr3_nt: TGTGCCAGCAGCTTAGAGGCAGGGCGTAATGAAAAACTGTTTTTT
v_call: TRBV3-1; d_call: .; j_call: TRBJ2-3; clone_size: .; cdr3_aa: CASSQKETADTQYF; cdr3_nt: TGTGCCAGCAGCCAAAAGGAAACGGCAGATACGCAGTATTTT
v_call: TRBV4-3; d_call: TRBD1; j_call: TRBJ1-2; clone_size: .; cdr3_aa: CASSQEGQGGYGYTF; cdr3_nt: TGCGCCAGCAGCCAAGAAGGACAGGGAGGCTATGGCTACACCTTC
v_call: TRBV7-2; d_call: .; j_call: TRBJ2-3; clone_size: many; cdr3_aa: CASSPAGHQLDTQYF; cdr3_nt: TGTGCCAGCAGCCCAGCGGGACATCAGCTGGATACGCAGTATTTT
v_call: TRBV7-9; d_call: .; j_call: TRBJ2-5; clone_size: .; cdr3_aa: CASRGWRETQYF; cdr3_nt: TGTGCCAGCAGAGGATGGAGAGAGACCCAGTACTTC